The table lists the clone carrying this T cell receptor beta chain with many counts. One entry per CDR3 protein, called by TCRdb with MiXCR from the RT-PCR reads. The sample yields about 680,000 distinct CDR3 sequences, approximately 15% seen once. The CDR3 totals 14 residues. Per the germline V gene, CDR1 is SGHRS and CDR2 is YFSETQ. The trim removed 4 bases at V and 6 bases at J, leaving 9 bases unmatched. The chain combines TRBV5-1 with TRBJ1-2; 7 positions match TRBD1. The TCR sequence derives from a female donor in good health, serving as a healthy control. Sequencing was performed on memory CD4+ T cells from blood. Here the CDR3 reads CASSPDRPYDGYTF. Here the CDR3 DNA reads TGCGCCAGCAGCCCGGACAGGCCCTATGATGGCTACACCTTC.